This T cell receptor (beta chain) was identified during a study of radiation and T cells in renal cell carcinoma. General observations from the study: In blood, top tumor clones expanded by 2 weeks, shrinking by 4. Baseline intratumoral clonotype presence is unknown without pretreatment biopsies.

Germline CDR1 and CDR2: MDHEN and SYDVKM. Trimming took 9 bases from V and 3 from J, leaving 8 bases between them. CDR3 size: 11 residues. This clone was counted a few times. The antigen is unknown. Sequencing was performed with immunoSEQ multiplex PCR; in TCRdb, only in-frame clones are kept and a portion is missing. The table shows roughly 80,000 clones, with approximately 83% occurring only once. Time point specified: blood 2 weeks post-SBRT. As for treatment: 15 Gy SBRT to primary tumor, nephrectomy 4 weeks later. After SBRT, blood was collected at 2 and 4 weeks, plus baseline. The tumor was a clear cell renal cell carcinoma.

Here the sequenced sample was blood, taken from a patient whose treatment included radiotherapy and nephrectomy. The source is a woman aged 45-65 years with renal cell carcinoma. This chain connects TRBV28 to TRBJ1-1; D call uncertain. CDR3 nucleotides: TGTGCCAGTCAGGTGCACACTGAAGCTTTCTTT. Amino acids: CASQVHTEAFF.